These 27 T cell receptor beta chains came from one sample sequenced in a study of T cells in Graves' hyperthyroidism and ophthalmopathy. There were TCR beta CDR3 regions amplified from RNA transcripts. An initial round of RT-PCR targeting the TCR CDR3 relied on the HTBI primer set. TCRdb redid the calling of the multiplex PCR reads with MiXCR, one entry per CDR3 protein. The sample yields about 530,000 distinct CDR3 sequences, more than 15% seen once. The sequenced sample was blood. The receptors here all came from a woman under 30 with Graves' ophthalmopathy.

This clonotype came up many times. The V call is TRBV20-1, the J call TRBJ1-1; unclear D gene. Germline V gene lookup returns CDR1 DFQATT and CDR2 SNEGSKA (reference sequence). Trimming took off 3 bases at V and 4 bases at J, with 12 bases between the two ends. There are 13 residues in the CDR3. CDR3 DNA: TGCAGTGCTAGGGGCCGGATAACCACTGAAGCTTTCTTT. It codes for CSARGRITTEAFF.

Here the CDR3 reads CASSPPSGVETQYF. CDR3 nucleotide sequence: TGTGCCAGCAGTCCGCCCTCAGGGGTAGAGACCCAGTACTTC. This chain uses TRBV12-3 or TRBV12-4 with TRBJ2-5, with TRBD1 as a possible D gene (6 bases). Trimming took 5 bases from V and 4 from J, leaving 14 bases between them. The CDR3 extends over 14 amino acids.

At least ten counts were recorded for this clonotype. The V and J genes are TRBV29-1 and TRBJ2-7; 7 nucleotides match TRBD2. The trim removed 3 bases at V and 5 bases at J, leaving 4 bases unmatched. CDR3 length: 12 amino acids. Germline-derived CDR1 and CDR2 are SQVTM and ANQGSEA. The CDR3 sequence: CSVEGGAHEQYF. In DNA form, the CDR3 reads TGCAGCGTTGAGGGAGGGGCTCACGAGCAGTACTTC.

In its sample, this clonotype was seen many times. The CDR3 nucleotides read TGTGCCAGCAGGCGCGGGGGGGCCGGGGATGAGCAGTTCTTC. Protein: CASRRGGAGDEQFF. This rearrangement joins TRBV11-2 to TRBJ2-1; 9 bases map to TRBD2. After removal of 6 bases from V and 8 bases from J, the junction contained 8 bases not matched to a gene. Germline V lookup: CDR1 SGHAT, CDR2 FQNNGV. This CDR3 spans 14 amino acids.

This clonotype was counted many times. This sequence joins TRBV12-3 or TRBV12-4 and TRBJ1-1, with D possibly being TRBD1 (5 bases). CDR3 length: 14 amino acids. Trimming shortened V by 6 bases and J by 4 bases, and 15 bases separated the two germline ends. The CDR3 is CASSLGAGSTEAFF. CDR3 bases: TGTGCCAGCAGCCTCGGGGCCGGTTCCACTGAAGCTTTCTTT.

This clonotype has a count of ten or more. The chain is built from TRBV2 and TRBJ2-1, with TRBD1 identical over 10 bases. The CDR3 length is 15 residues. The V segment lost 5 bases and the J segment 6 bases; nucleotides outside the gene matches: 7. Germline CDR1 SNHLY, CDR2 FYNNEI. The CDR3 protein is CASSSPGQGPNEQFF. The CDR3, as DNA: TGTGCCAGCAGTTCTCCGGGACAGGGGCCCAATGAGCAGTTCTTC.

The table lists this clonotype with many counts. The chain combines TRBV2 with TRBJ1-1; D perhaps matches TRBD1 (6 bases). The CDR3 runs 15 residues. Germline loops: CDR1 SNHLY, CDR2 FYNNEI. V was pared by 3 bases and J by 3 bases, with 14 bases between. CDR3 DNA: TGTGCCAGCAGTGAGCAATTAGGGACACACACTGAAGCTTTCTTT. Protein sequence: CASSEQLGTHTEAFF. Combining the CDR3 with reference TRBV2 and TRBJ1-1 gives the whole variable domain EPEVTQTPSHQVTQMGQEVILRCVPISNHLYFYWYRQILGQKVEFLVSFYNNEISEKSEIFDDQFSVERPDGSNFTLKIRSTKLEDSAMYFCASSEQLGTHTEAFFGQGTRLTVV.

This clonotype has ten or more counts. The chain has TRBV7-2 and TRBJ1-1; D possibly corresponds to TRBD1 (6 bases). The CDR3 runs 16 residues. Trimming pared 5 bases from V and 1 base from J, leaving 17 bases between. Germline lookup yields CDR1 SGHTA and CDR2 FQGNSA. The CDR3 is CASSTNKGGRNTEAFF. The CDR3 DNA reads TGTGCCAGCAGCACCAATAAGGGGGGTAGGAACACTGAAGCTTTCTTT.

This clonotype was seen at least ten times. This chain uses TRBV5-1 with TRBJ2-7; possibly TRBD2 for D (5 bases). CDR3 length: 14 residues. CDR1 is SGHRS and CDR2 is YFSETQ in the germline V gene. Trimming removed 4 bases at V and 0 bases at J, with 11 bases between. The CDR3 here is CASSGFEGSYEQYF. CDR3 bases: TGCGCCAGCAGCGGGTTCGAGGGCTCCTACGAGCAGTACTTC. The variable domain in full, completed from reference TRBV5-1 and TRBJ2-7, reads KAGVTQTPRYLIKTRGQQVTLSCSPISGHRSVSWYQQTPGQGLQFLFEYFSETQRNKGNFPGRFSGRQFSNSRSEMNVSTLELGDSALYLCASSGFEGSYEQYFGPGTRLTVT.

With regard to this clonotype: The germline gene is not matched at one end of the junction; a read error may be the cause. The chain links TRBV5-1 to TRBJ2-7; a weak D match, TRBD1 (6 bases). CDR3 size: 14 residues. CDR1 and CDR2 from the germline V gene are SGHRS and YFSETQ. The CDR3 here is CASSRRGFSYEQYF. CDR3 coding DNA: TGTGCCAGCAGTCGCAGGGGCTTTAGCTACGAGCAGTACTTC.

This chain joins TRBV10-3 and TRBJ2-7; 9 bases are shared with TRBD1. J gave up 3 bases and V 3 bases, and 3 bases lay outside the gene matches. Germline V gene data show CDR1 as ENHRY and CDR2 as SYGVKD. The CDR3 runs 14 residues. The CDR3 loop is CAISDPGQGYEQYF. The CDR3 DNA reads as TGTGCCATCAGTGACCCGGGACAGGGCTACGAGCAGTACTTC.

This clonotype was recorded many times. The chain has TRBV10-3 and TRBJ2-5, with TRBD2 matching 7 bases. V was clipped by 4 bases and J by 5 bases; unmatched bases: 4. The CDR3 has 13 residues. In germline, CDR1 is ENHRY, CDR2 SYGVKD. This CDR3 is CAISASGGETQYF. The DNA of the CDR3 is TGTGCCATCAGTGCCTCCGGGGGGGAGACCCAGTACTTC.

The rearrangement uses TRBV5-6 and TRBJ1-2; D is possibly TRBD1 (6 bases). The CDR3 loop spans 15 amino acids. Germline CDR1 is SGHDT and CDR2 is YYEEEE. Trimming removed 0 bases from V and 4 bases from J, with 13 bases in between. DNA of the CDR3: TGTGCCAGCAGCTTGGTGTCAGGGGTGCCCTATGGCTACACCTTC. It encodes CASSLVSGVPYGYTF.

Of note for this clonotype: A junction boundary mismatches the germline segment, possibly from a read error. The chain has TRBV19 and TRBJ1-1; no reliable D call. The CDR3 loop spans 13 amino acids. CDR1 and CDR2 from the germline V gene are LNHDA and SQIVND (reference sequence). CDR3 bases: TGTGCCGGTAGTATCCATGTGAACACTGAAGCTTTCTTT. Residues: CAGSIHVNTEAFF.

This clonotype was recorded many times. The J gene is TRBJ2-7, the V gene TRBV27; 11 nucleotides align to TRBD1. V lost 4 bases and J lost 3; bases outside the gene matches: 8. The CDR3 consists of 16 residues. From germline, CDR1 is MNHEY and CDR2 SMNVEV (reference sequence). CDR3 DNA: TGTGCCAGCAGTTACGACGGGACAGGGGGGATCTACGAGCAGTACTTC. This codes for CASSYDGTGGIYEQYF.

The chain carries TRBV6-4 and TRBJ2-2; TRBD1 matches at 9 bases. Germline V CDR1 and CDR2: MRHNA, SNTAGT. V lost 3 bases to trimming and J lost 1 base; unmatched junction nucleotides: 0. The CDR3 loop spans 15 amino acids. Here the CDR3 DNA reads TGTGCCAGCAGTGAGGGACAGGGGAACACCGGGGAGCTGTTTTTT. Residues: CASSEGQGNTGELFF.

This clonotype was seen ten or more times. The chain carries TRBV28 and TRBJ2-1; 7 nucleotides agree with TRBD1. The CDR3 is 11 residues long. Unmatched junction bases numbered 4, after V lost 6 bases and J lost 11 bases. Germline values: CDR1 MDHEN, CDR2 SYDVKM. The DNA for the CDR3 is TGTGCCAGCAGCAGGGACAGTCAGCAGTTCTTC. This sequence encodes CASSRDSQQFF.

This clonotype has ten or more counts. The chain has TRBV24-1 and TRBJ1-5; possible D gene TRBD1, 6 bases. The CDR3 contains 15 residues. Looked up from germline, CDR1 is KGHDR and CDR2 is SFDVKD. Trimming took 2 bases from V and 1 from J, leaving 8 bases between them. CDR3 sequence reads: CATSDSGASNQPQHF. CDR3 in DNA: TGTGCCACCAGTGATTCAGGGGCAAGCAATCAGCCCCAGCATTTT.

This clonotype was seen repeatedly, ten times or more. The genes are TRBV12-3 or TRBV12-4 and TRBJ2-7; D is perhaps TRBD2 (5 bases). CDR3 length equals 13 residues. Between the trimmed V and J ends, which lost 1 base and 5 bases, there was a span of 9 bases. Written as DNA, the CDR3 is TGTGCCAGCAGTTTAGTTATCGGGGACGAGCAGTACTTC. This gives the protein CASSLVIGDEQYF.

This clonotype occurred a few times. The chain uses TRBV20-1 and TRBJ2-5; 7 bases fit TRBD1. The CDR3 totals 13 residues. Germline CDR1 is DFQATT and CDR2 is SNEGSKA (reference sequence). The junction had 11 bases not matched to a gene; V was cut back by 6 bases and J by 7 bases. As DNA, the CDR3 is TGCAGTGCCCTGTACAGGGGACGGGGGACCCAGTACTTC. This translates into CSALYRGRGTQYF.

This clonotype appeared many times. The chain has TRBV6-1 and TRBJ1-2, with a weak D call TRBD1 (6 bases). Trimming took 8 bases from V and 2 from J, leaving 9 bases between them. The length of the CDR3 is 12 residues. CDR1 MNHNS and CDR2 SASEGT come from the germline V gene. The CDR3 region is CASAGTNYGYTF. The CDR3 region has the DNA TGTGCCAGCGCCGGGACAAACTATGGCTACACCTTC.

The rearrangement uses TRBV4-1 and TRBJ2-5; 11 bases line up with TRBD2. J was trimmed by 5 bases and V by 1 base; bases with no gene match: 12. Germline CDR1 and CDR2: MGHRA and YSYEKL. The CDR3 extends over 18 amino acids. The CDR3 loop is CASSQGWASGRLWETQYF. In DNA form, the CDR3 reads TGCGCCAGCAGCCAAGGATGGGCTAGCGGGAGGTTGTGGGAGACCCAGTACTTC.

This clonotype was counted a few times. The CDR3 bases are TGTGCCAGCAGCGCTGGACAGGGGAGCAGCACAGATACGCAGTATTTT. It specifies CASSAGQGSSTDTQYF. The chain links TRBV9 to TRBJ2-3; TRBD1 matches 9 bases. CDR3 length: 16 residues. V was clipped by 3 bases and J by 0 bases; unmatched bases: 5. The V gene's germline CDR1 is SGDLS and CDR2 YYNGEE. Complete variable domain (other parts from reference TRBV9 and TRBJ2-3): DSGVTQTPKHLITATGQRVTLRCSPRSGDLSVYWYQQSLDQGLQFLIQYYNGEERAKGNILERFSAQQFPDLHSELNLSSLELGDSALYFCASSAGQGSSTDTQYFGPGTRLTVL.

The chain links TRBV20-1 to TRBJ2-1, with 15 bases fitting TRBD2. Germline-derived CDR1 and CDR2 are DFQATT and SNEGSKA (reference sequence). The CDR3 has 17 residues. Trimming removed 1 base from V and 7 bases from J; junction bases left unmatched: 8. For the CDR3, the DNA is TGCAGTGCTAGAGCCGGACTAGCGGGGGGGCTTTTGAATGAGCAGTTCTTC. Translated, it gives CSARAGLAGGLLNEQFF.

This clonotype showed up just a few times. The chain combines TRBV10-3 with TRBJ2-7, with D tentatively TRBD1 or TRBD2 (5 bases each). The CDR3 runs to 14 residues. Trimming left V 7 bases short and J 0 bases short, with 13 bases between. Germline CDR1 reads ENHRY; CDR2 reads SYGVKD. The CDR3 DNA follows: TGTGCCATCAATCCGGGACGTAGCTCCTACGAGCAGTACTTC. Translated: CAINPGRSSYEQYF.

The chain combines TRBV6-1 with TRBJ2-7; a weak D match, TRBD1 (5 bases). Germline assignment: CDR1 MNHNS and CDR2 SASEGT. V was clipped by 3 bases and J by 1 base, with 10 bases between them. The CDR3 has 14 amino acids. The CDR3 reads CASSDFDRSYEQYF. In DNA, the CDR3 is TGTGCCAGCAGTGATTTTGACAGATCCTACGAGCAGTACTTC.

The chain carries TRBV7-9 and TRBJ1-2; the D gene is possibly TRBD1 (6 bases). This CDR3 has 14 amino acids. The germline V and J ends were trimmed by 2 bases and 3 bases, with 10 bases remaining between them. CDR1 SEHNR and CDR2 FQNEAQ come from the germline V gene (reference sequence). The CDR3 DNA is TGTGCCAGCAGCTTAAGAGCAGGGGACTATGGCTACACCTTC. It yields the protein CASSLRAGDYGYTF.